This T cell receptor (beta chain) was recorded in a study of Graves' ophthalmopathy and Graves' hyperthyroidism. Transcripts of RNA were the source for amplifying TCR beta CDR3 regions. HTBI primers served in a first-round RT-PCR, which a second-round multiplex PCR followed. TCRdb passed the multiplex PCR reads through MiXCR, listing each CDR3 protein once. The table lists about 400,000 distinct CDR3 sequences, about 21% of them singletons. Hyperthyroidism was classified as stable if no ophthalmopathy occurred within 18 months of follow-up. Excluded: other autoimmune disease, uncontrolled infection, pregnancy or lactation. This clonotype was recorded a few times. Its cognate antigen is unknown. Study-level points and caveats: Detected in blood as well were most expanded thyroid clonotypes with frequency above 0.001. A model built from 13 signatures distinguished ophthalmopathy from stable hyperthyroidism with approximately 89% sensitivity and about 81% specificity.

The source is a woman aged 18-29 years with stable Graves' hyperthyroidism. Sequencing was done on a sample of peripheral blood.

DNA for the CDR3: TGTGCCACCCGAGAGGGGCTCCTCTCCTACGAGCAGTACTTC. Translation: CATREGLLSYEQYF. V and J are TRBV15 and TRBJ2-7; D tentatively fits TRBD1 or TRBD2 (5 bases each). Germline V CDR1 and CDR2: LNHNV, YYDKDF (reference sequence). The CDR3 consists of 14 residues. Trimming left V 8 bases short and J 0 bases short, with 14 bases between.